This T cell receptor (beta chain) was sequenced for a study of blood T cell repertoires in COVID-19. Across the study: The cDNA or gDNA used as material had been derived from T cells, B-cell-depleted T cells, or PBMCs.

V lost 2 bases, J lost 8 bases, and 2 bases stayed unmatched. CDR3 length: 12 residues. Per the germline V gene, CDR1 is LGHNT and CDR2 is FRNRAP. In the authors' workflow: Cell counts per sample came from amplifying reference gene primers. Sequenced by immunoSEQ multiplex PCR; TCRdb stores in-frame clones only, minus some. V and J calls and clone size are given by that table; D and trimming were obtained from the DNA. The data contain under 150,000 clones, around 81% of them singletons. Material: peripheral blood. The V call is TRBV12-5, the J call TRBJ1-1; 7 bases agree with TRBD1. The receptor was derived from a woman aged 55-70 years with active or convalescent COVID-19. This chain's CDR3 is CASGLHRGEAFF. CDR3 in DNA: TGTGCTAGTGGTTTGCACAGGGGCGAAGCTTTCTTT.